This TCR beta chain was captured by sequencing in a study of blood T cell repertoires in COVID-19 (dated by TCRdb to 2020 to 2022). A note on the overall study: Samples from collaborators originated in the United States, Italy and Spain and spanned both the acute and convalescent phases of COVID-19. The prospective study material was composed of cDNA or gDNA derived from T cells, B-cell-depleted T cells, or PBMCs. The dataset comprised deeply sampled blood TCRbeta repertoires from subjects exposed to, actively infected with, or recovered from COVID-19. A freely available public database, intended as a resource for researchers studying the immune response to SARS-CoV-2, is where the repertoires were released. The samples were drawn from two sources: the first 160 participants of the ongoing ImmuneRACE study, and over 1,000 subjects contributed by 6 global collaborators. A de-identified subject ID, COVID-19 status, age in years and sex were almost always included in the sample metadata. Where available, HLA class I and class II types were taken from metadata supplied by the sample provider and were not determined by assay-based typing. Results the study describes overall, beyond this receptor: How much clinical and demographic metadata was included differed by source and by participant, and the metadata was provided uncurated.

TCRbeta CDR3 regions were amplified from genomic DNA using the immunoSEQ Assay, a bias-controlled multiplex PCR. In the authors' own workflow: The number of nucleated cells in each sample was estimated from the amplification of reference gene primers within the assay. To quantify the absolute abundance of each unique TCRbeta CDR3 rearrangement, sequence reads were collapsed and filtered. For each sample, productive Simpson clonality was calculated as the square root of Simpson's diversity index over productive rearrangements. The table was pulled from immuneACCESS by TCRdb, which kept in-frame rearrangements only. Such tables lose some clones; where checked, under half of the loss comes from unresolved V genes, and the rest has no known cause. D and trimming were read from the DNA, whereas the V and J calls and clone size are those reported in that table. Counted in this sample were about 190,000 clones; around nine tenths of them appeared once. The top ten hold around 1.5% of the sample.

The collaborating institutions used their own protocols to collect whole blood in K2EDTA tubes. For TCRbeta analysis, collaborators shipped samples in one of three forms: frozen whole blood, isolated PBMCs, or DNA extracted from either of those sample types. This clone occurred once. Its antigen target is currently unknown. Base qualities are not recorded, but no much larger clone differs from it by a single base. Counted from cysteine to phenylalanine, this CDR3 has 15 amino acids. The CDR3 DNA has 45 bases and is translated from base 1. Relative to germline, V is 0 bases shorter and J is 0 bases shorter, with 9 bases between their ends. Looking up the germline V gene (reference sequence) yields CDR1 SGHKS and CDR2 YYEKEE.

This clonotype was obtained from a man between 18 and 35 years old with active or convalescent COVID-19. Input material: peripheral blood. The chain couples TRBV5-5 to TRBJ1-2; TRBD1 is possibly the D segment (5 matching bases). The CDR3 reads CASSLVAGPNYGYTF. The nucleotide sequence is TGTGCCAGCAGCTTGGTGGCGGGACCTAACTATGGCTACACCTTC.